This TCR beta chain was sequenced during a study of cytomegalovirus exposure and HLA in healthy donors. This CDR3 is built from 17 residues. Germline CDR1 reads SGHTA; CDR2 reads FQGNSA. Germline trimming cut 5 bases from V and 5 bases from J; bases unmatched to any gene: 14. The PCR employed 60 Vbeta primers together with 13 Jbeta primers. Sequencing was performed with immunoSEQ multiplex PCR; in TCRdb, only in-frame clones are kept and a portion is missing. There are hundreds of thousands of clones in the sample; 60% to 80% occur only once, and 1.5% to 2% lies in the top ten. The study, taken as a whole, reports: Many donors shared some public TCRs, even though most TCR sequences were rare. When the data were analyzed later, several of the most significant clusters appeared to be linked to common viral pathogens. The authors later linked a missense DCLRE1C variant to TCR beta V- and J-gene trimming.

Regarding this clone: As yet, its antigen is unknown.

J is TRBJ2-5 and V is TRBV7-2, with 10 bases identical to TRBD1. This TCR derives from a man between 18 and 29 years old in good health and CMV-seronegative. The sequencing sample was made of PBMCs. The CDR3 nucleotides read TGTGCCAGCAGCGCCCACGCGTCGACAGGGGGCAGGGAGACCCAGTACTTC. It codes for CASSAHASTGGRETQYF. Together with reference TRBV7-2 and TRBJ2-5, the CDR3 gives the full variable domain: GAGVSQSPSNKVTEKGKDVELRCDPISGHTALYWYRQSLGQGLEFLIYFQGNSAPDKSGLPSDRFSAERTGGSVSTLTIQRTQQEDSAVYLCASSAHASTGGRETQYFGPGTRLLVL.